These 15 T cell receptor beta chains share one sample of origin, sequenced in a study of OX40 agonist ivuxolimab in advanced cancers. TCRdb's copy holds only in-frame clones and misses some; the assay was immunoSEQ multiplex PCR. This repertoire shows 60,000 or so clones, 80% to 90% found once; its top ten account for around 13%. Sequenced here: CD4+ or CD8+ T cells sorted from blood, sampled in a trial of the OX40 agonist ivuxolimab. The receptor set was obtained from an adult with an advanced solid tumor such as melanoma, head and neck, liver or kidney cancer.

This clone was seen only a few times. The V gene is TRBV7-6, the J gene TRBJ2-1; 11 nucleotides line up with TRBD2. CDR1 is SGHVS, CDR2 FNYEAQ, per germline. Trimming took 6 bases from V and 0 from J; bases not matched to a gene: 16. This CDR3 has 20 amino acids. DNA of the CDR3: TGTGCCAGCAGTTTACTCCCCGGGGCGGGACTAGCGGACTCCTACAATGAGCAGTTCTTC. This gives the protein CASSLLPGAGLADSYNEQFF.

The chain uses TRBV11-2 and TRBJ2-1; unclear D gene. Trimming left V 5 bases short and J 8 bases short, with 13 bases between. This CDR3 has 13 residues. Germline CDR1 is SGHAT and CDR2 is FQNNGV. In DNA form, the CDR3 reads TGTGCCAGCAGCATCTCCCCCTCTCATGAGCAGTTCTTC. This codes for CASSISPSHEQFF.

This rearrangement joins TRBV7-6 to TRBJ1-4, with 9 nucleotides matching TRBD1. CDR3 length equals 14 residues. CDR1 and CDR2 from the germline V gene are SGHVS and FNYEAQ. With 1 base clipped from V and 8 bases from J, the junction kept 2 bases outside the gene matches. The CDR3 here is CASSLGTGVEKLFF. The CDR3 nucleotides are TGTGCCAGCAGCTTAGGGACAGGGGTAGAAAAACTGTTTTTT. Full variable domain (missing parts from reference TRBV7-6 and TRBJ1-4): GAGVSQSPRYKVTKRGQDVALRCDPISGHVSLYWYRQALGQGPEFLTYFNYEAQQDKSGLPNDRFSAERPEGSISTLTIQRTEQRDSAMYRCASSLGTGVEKLFFGSGTQLSVL.

This clone came up once. This chain links TRBV27 with TRBJ2-7; TRBD1 matches at 11 bases. Germline V CDR1 and CDR2: MNHEY, SMNVEV (reference sequence). The CDR3 sequence is 14 residues long. Trimming cost V 5 bases and J 4 bases; bases outside gene matches: 4. In DNA form, the CDR3 reads TGTGCCAGCAGTATAGGACAGGGGGCGTACGAGCAGTACTTC. It translates to CASSIGQGAYEQYF.

As for this clone: The sample holds other DNA sequences that translate to the same CDR3. The chain recombines TRBV30 with TRBJ2-7; 7 bases are a match to TRBD1. V gave up 0 bases and J gave up 4 bases; unmatched junction bases: 3. This CDR3 is 13 amino acids long. CDR1 is GTSNPN, CDR2 SVGIG, per germline (reference sequence). The CDR3 bases are TGTGCCTGGAGTGTAGGGGACAGTTACGAGCAGTACTTC. Translating it yields CAWSVGDSYEQYF.

This sequence joins TRBV19 and TRBJ2-2, with 13 bases that match TRBD2. Trimming took 8 bases from V and 1 from J; bases not matched to a gene: 4. Germline values: CDR1 LNHDA, CDR2 SQIVND (reference sequence). CDR3 length: 16 residues. As DNA, the CDR3 is TGTGCCAGTTGGGGACTAGCGGGACTGAACACCGGGGAGCTGTTTTTT. It specifies CASWGLAGLNTGELFF.

This clone was observed a single time. The V call is TRBV20-1, the J call TRBJ2-1, with no clear D. The CDR3 consists of 11 residues. Germline V lookup: CDR1 DFQATT, CDR2 SNEGSKA (reference sequence). CDR3 amino acids: CSLPSNNEQFF. CDR3 DNA sequence: TGCAGCCTCCCCTCAAACAATGAGCAGTTCTTC.

This clone was counted a single time. The chain joins TRBV28 to TRBJ2-7, with a tentative D call TRBD1 (6 bases). The V and J ends lost 5 bases and 0 bases respectively, with 11 bases between them. This CDR3 contains 14 residues. In germline, CDR1 is MDHEN, CDR2 SYDVKM. The CDR3 DNA follows: TGTGCCAGCAGTCTTTGGGACAACTCCTACGAGCAGTACTTC. Translation: CASSLWDNSYEQYF.

This chain connects TRBV19 to TRBJ2-5, with 9 bases identical to TRBD1. The CDR3 covers 17 residues. Germline V gene sequence: CDR1 LNHDA, CDR2 SQIVND (reference sequence). Trimming removed 5 bases from V and 1 base from J; junction bases left unmatched: 11. The CDR3 coding sequence is TGTGCCAGTAGTCCCTTCCCGGGACAGGGTCTCCAAGAGACCCAGTACTTC. Translating gives CASSPFPGQGLQETQYF.

The gene calls are TRBV6-6 and TRBJ2-5; no definite D call. Trimming took 4 bases from V and 1 from J, leaving 4 bases between them. Germline CDR1 is MNHNY and CDR2 is SVGAGI (reference sequence). The CDR3 runs 12 residues. CDR3 sequence: CASSWGQETQYF. CDR3 bases: TGTGCCAGCAGTTGGGGCCAAGAGACCCAGTACTTC.

This rearrangement joins TRBV2 to TRBJ2-7; tentatively, D is TRBD1 or TRBD2 (6 bases each). The V end was cut by 6 bases, the J end by 3 bases, with 9 bases between. The CDR3 has 12 amino acids. The germline V gene encodes CDR1 SNHLY and CDR2 FYNNEI. The CDR3 is CASRGGVYEQYF. For the CDR3, the DNA is TGTGCCAGCAGGGGGGGCGTCTACGAGCAGTACTTC.

V is TRBV27 and J is TRBJ1-1, with TRBD1 identical over 10 bases. CDR1 and CDR2 (germline): MNHEY, SMNVEV (reference sequence). With 7 bases clipped from V and 4 bases from J, the junction kept 12 bases outside the gene matches. CDR3 length: 16 amino acids. Here the CDR3 DNA reads TGTGCCAGCAACCCCTCGGGGGGGACAGGGGCCACTGAAGCTTTCTTT. Its translation: CASNPSGGTGATEAFF.

This chain uses TRBV5-4 with TRBJ2-6, with D possibly being TRBD2 (5 bases). Trimming pared 4 bases from V and 0 bases from J, leaving 8 bases between. The CDR3 runs to 15 residues. Looked up from germline, CDR1 is SGHNT and CDR2 is YYREEE (reference sequence). CDR3: CASSPGVSGANVLTF. The CDR3 region has the DNA TGTGCCAGCAGCCCCGGGGTCTCTGGGGCCAACGTCCTGACTTTC. Full variable domain (remainder filled in from reference TRBV5-4 and TRBJ2-6): ETGVTQSPTHLIKTRGQQVTLRCSSQSGHNTVSWYQQALGQGPQFIFQYYREEENGRGNFPPRFSGLQFPNYSSELNVNALELDDSALYLCASSPGVSGANVLTFGAGSRLTVL.

The chain recombines TRBV5-4 with TRBJ1-1, with D hard to call. Germline CDR1 reads SGHNT; CDR2 reads YYREEE (reference sequence). The CDR3 is made up of 13 amino acids. The V end lost 4 bases, the J end lost 1 base, and 8 bases lay between the germline ends. The CDR3 loop is CASSPDENTEAFF. The CDR3 region has the DNA TGTGCCAGCAGCCCCGACGAGAACACTGAAGCTTTCTTT. The entire variable domain, with the rest obtained from reference TRBV5-4 and TRBJ1-1, is as follows: ETGVTQSPTHLIKTRGQQVTLRCSSQSGHNTVSWYQQALGQGPQFIFQYYREEENGRGNFPPRFSGLQFPNYSSELNVNALELDDSALYLCASSPDENTEAFFGQGTRLTVV.

By share of the sample, this clone is medium-sized. The rearrangement joins TRBV28 to TRBJ2-7; a possible D gene is TRBD2 (6 bases). Germline CDR1 reads MDHEN; CDR2 reads SYDVKM. The CDR3 totals 15 residues. V dropped 3 bases and J dropped 1 base, with 13 bases sitting between them. CDR3 amino acids: CASSFGRTPSYEQYF. CDR3 bases: TGTGCCAGCAGTTTTGGGAGGACACCTTCCTACGAGCAGTACTTC.